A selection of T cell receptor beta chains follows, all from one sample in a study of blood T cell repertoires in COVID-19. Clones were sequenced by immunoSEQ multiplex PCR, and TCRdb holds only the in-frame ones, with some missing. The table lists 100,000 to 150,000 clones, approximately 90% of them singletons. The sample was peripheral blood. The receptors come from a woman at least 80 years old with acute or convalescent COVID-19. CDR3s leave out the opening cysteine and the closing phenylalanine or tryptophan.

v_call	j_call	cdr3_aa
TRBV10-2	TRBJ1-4	ASRASGSEKLF
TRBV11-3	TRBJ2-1	ASSRGQGWNEQF
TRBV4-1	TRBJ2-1	ASSQGTSGGASYNEQF
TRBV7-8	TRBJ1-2	ASSPTGANYGYT
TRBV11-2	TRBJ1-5	ASSFGEGPRQPQH
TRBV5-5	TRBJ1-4	ASSLLRTGQNEKLF
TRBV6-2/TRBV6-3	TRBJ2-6	ASSYSTGSGANVLT
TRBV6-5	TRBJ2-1	ASKPRSNEQF
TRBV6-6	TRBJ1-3	ASTRSGGDSGNTIY
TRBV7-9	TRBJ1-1	ASSRTGGTEAF
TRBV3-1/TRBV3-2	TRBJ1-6	ASSLGQGHSPLH
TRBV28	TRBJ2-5	ASSAQTGGVVGETQY
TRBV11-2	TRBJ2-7	ASSRTGGGIYEQY
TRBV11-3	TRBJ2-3	ASSSGQGLDTQY
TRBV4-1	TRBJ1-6	ASSQDHRERSPLH
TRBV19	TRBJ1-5	ASSIDWRTGPQH
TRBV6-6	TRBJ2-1	ASSYLSRDSVL
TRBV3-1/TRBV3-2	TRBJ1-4	ASSPGTGGDTSEKLF
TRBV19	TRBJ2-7	ASSIGTTGANEQY
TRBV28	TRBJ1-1	ASSFMDNMNTEAF
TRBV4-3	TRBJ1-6	ASSQGAGTGDSPLH
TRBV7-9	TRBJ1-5	ASSNGGQGDQPQH
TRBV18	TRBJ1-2	ASSPRPTVADGYT
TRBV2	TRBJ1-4	ASSGLGRGSEKLF
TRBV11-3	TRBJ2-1	ASSRLPRDEQF
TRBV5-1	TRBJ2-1	ASSLQGSNEQF
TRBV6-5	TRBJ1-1	ASSYVGTEAF
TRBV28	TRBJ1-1	ASSLAGGANTEAF
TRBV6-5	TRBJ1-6	ASSLDANNSPLH
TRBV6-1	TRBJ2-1	ASSEASRVGRSYNEQF
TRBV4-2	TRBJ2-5	ASSQGTGYETQY
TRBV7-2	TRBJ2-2	ASSSGGGNGELF
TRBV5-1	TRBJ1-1	ASSLADREGAEAF
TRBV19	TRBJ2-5	ASSINSWTGVEETQY
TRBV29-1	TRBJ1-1	SARRTNTEAF
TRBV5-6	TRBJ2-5	ASSLEQGVLKTQY
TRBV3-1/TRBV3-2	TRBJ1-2	ASSPSRGNYGYT
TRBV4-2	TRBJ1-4	ASSQVPGATNEKLF
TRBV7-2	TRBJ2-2	ASSLVGNFELF
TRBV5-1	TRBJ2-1	ASSFRSEKEQF
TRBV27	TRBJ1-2	ATSPSRGPRGYT
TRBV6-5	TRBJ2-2	ASSSGQVNTGELF
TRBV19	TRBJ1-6	ASSTPGQGGGPLH
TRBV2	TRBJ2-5	ASSEGQGVETQY
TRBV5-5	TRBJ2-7	ASSSGQVGEYEQY
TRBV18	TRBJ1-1	ASDLKRGNTEAF
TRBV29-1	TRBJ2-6	SVAQVSGANVLT
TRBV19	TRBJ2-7	ASSQGPYEQY
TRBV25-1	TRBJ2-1	ASSEAGGGYNEQF
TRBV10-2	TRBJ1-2	ASSESPGQGIGYT
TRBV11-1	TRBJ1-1	ASSNLLGYTEAF
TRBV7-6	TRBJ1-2	ASSSMGEVSYGYT
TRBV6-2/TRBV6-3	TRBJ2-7	ASSYDRVYEQY
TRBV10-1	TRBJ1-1	ASVGNPVQGNTEAF
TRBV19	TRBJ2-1	ASSIGREFDEQF
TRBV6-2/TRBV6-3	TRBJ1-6	ASSTLNDRGTSPLH
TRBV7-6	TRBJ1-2	ASSLKQGAYGGYT